This T cell receptor (beta chain) was profiled in a study of blood T cell repertoires in COVID-19. Study in general: Sites across the United States, Italy and Spain contributed samples from acute and convalescent COVID-19.

The CDR3 runs 14 residues. CDR1 is ENHRY and CDR2 is SYGVKD in the germline V gene. The V segment lost 6 bases and the J segment 0 bases; nucleotides outside the gene matches: 5. Clones were read by immunoSEQ multiplex PCR, and TCRdb kept only the in-frame ones, dropping some. The sample lists about 82,000 clones, 80% to 90% occurring once. The origin of this receptor is a woman between 50 and 59 years old with acute COVID-19. Sequences were obtained from PBMCs or T cells enriched from blood (not recorded which). V and J are TRBV10-3 and TRBJ2-7; 7 positions match TRBD1. Here the CDR3 reads CAIRGQSGSYEQYF. The CDR3 bases are TGTGCCATCAGGGGACAGTCAGGCTCCTACGAGCAGTACTTC.